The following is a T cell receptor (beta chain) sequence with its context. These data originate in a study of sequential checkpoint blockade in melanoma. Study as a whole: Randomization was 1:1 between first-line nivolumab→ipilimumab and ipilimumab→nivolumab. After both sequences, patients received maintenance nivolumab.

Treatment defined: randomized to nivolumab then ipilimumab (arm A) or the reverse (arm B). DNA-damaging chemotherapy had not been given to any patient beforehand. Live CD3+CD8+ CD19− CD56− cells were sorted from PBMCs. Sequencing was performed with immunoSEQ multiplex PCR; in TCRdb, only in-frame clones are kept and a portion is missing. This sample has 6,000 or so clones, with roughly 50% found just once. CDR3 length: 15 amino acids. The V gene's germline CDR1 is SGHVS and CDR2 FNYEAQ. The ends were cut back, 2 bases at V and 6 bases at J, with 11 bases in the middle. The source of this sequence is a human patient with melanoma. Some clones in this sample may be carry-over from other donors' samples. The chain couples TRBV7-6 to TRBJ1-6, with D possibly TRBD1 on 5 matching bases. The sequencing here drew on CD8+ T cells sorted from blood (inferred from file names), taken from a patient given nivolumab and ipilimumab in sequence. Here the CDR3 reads CASSLRQGFNSPLHF. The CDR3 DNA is TGTGCCAGCAGCTTAAGGCAGGGATTTAATTCACCCCTCCACTTT.